This T cell receptor (beta chain) was identified during a study of T cell repertoires in cytomegalovirus infection. Study-wide context: Newly reported HLA-C-restricted and thoroughly characterized HLA-B-restricted CMV epitopes were employed. Through public TCR beta signatures, both CMV infection and matching HLA type were indicated.

The CDR3 contains 17 residues. CDR1 and CDR2 (germline): SGHRS, YFSETQ. With 0 bases removed from V and 2 bases from J, the gap between germline ends came to 17 bases. This clonotype was counted between two and nine times. No antigen is known for it. Study-wide points: Within the response measured ex vivo, HLA-C-restricted CMV-specific TCR beta clonotypes were dominant. The study identified carriers of CMV plus the relevant HLA from cumulative public TCR beta family frequency.

One entry per CDR3 protein, called by TCRdb with MiXCR from the reads. The data contain 700,000 to 900,000 distinct CDR3 sequences, 25% to 30% of them singletons. Source: cultured CD8+ T cells from PBMCs, taken from culture after CMV antigen stimulation. This chain joins TRBV5-1 and TRBJ1-1; D unclear. The receptor was derived from a human donor in good health (CMV status not recorded). Some clones in this sample may be carry-over from other donors' samples. As DNA, the CDR3 is TGCGCCAGCAGCTTGGGGGCACCTTATCGGGAAAACACTGAAGCTTTCTTT. It translates to CASSLGAPYRENTEAFF.